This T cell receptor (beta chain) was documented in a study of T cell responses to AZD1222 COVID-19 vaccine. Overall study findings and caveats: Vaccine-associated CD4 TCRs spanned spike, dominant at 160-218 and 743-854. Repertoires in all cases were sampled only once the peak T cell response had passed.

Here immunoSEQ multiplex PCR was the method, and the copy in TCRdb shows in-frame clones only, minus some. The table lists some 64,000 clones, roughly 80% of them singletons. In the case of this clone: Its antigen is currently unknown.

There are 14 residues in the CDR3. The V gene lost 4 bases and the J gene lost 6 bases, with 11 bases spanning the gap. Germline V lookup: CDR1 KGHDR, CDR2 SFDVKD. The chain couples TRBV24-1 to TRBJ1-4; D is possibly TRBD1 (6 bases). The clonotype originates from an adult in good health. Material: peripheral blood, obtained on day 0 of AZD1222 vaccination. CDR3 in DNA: TGTGCCACCAGTGACAGAGGGGGGGATGAAAAACTGTTTTTT. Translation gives CATSDRGGDEKLFF.